This TCR beta chain was observed in a study of blood T cells in healthy people across ages. The study, taken as a whole, reports: Diversity figures derived from one million T cells were judged to underestimate the true value.

As regards this clonotype: The antigen is unknown.

The CDR3 consists of 16 residues. Germline loops: CDR1 GTSNPN, CDR2 SVGIG (reference sequence). After removal of 4 bases from V and 1 base from J, the junction contained 11 bases not matched to a gene. With a J-beta primer mix and a sample-barcoded 5' primer, a second PCR ran about 7 to 12 cycles. TCRdb re-called the 5' RACE reads through MiXCR, storing one row per CDR3 protein. Here the sample spans fewer than 1 million distinct CDR3 sequences, 44% being singletons. The clonotype originates from a man in his 60s in good health. The sequenced sample was blood. The chain recombines TRBV30 with TRBJ2-5, with 8 bases identical to TRBD1. This CDR3 is CAWTMGTGGLQETQYF. Written as DNA, the CDR3 is TGTGCCTGGACCATGGGGACAGGCGGTCTCCAAGAGACCCAGTACTTC.